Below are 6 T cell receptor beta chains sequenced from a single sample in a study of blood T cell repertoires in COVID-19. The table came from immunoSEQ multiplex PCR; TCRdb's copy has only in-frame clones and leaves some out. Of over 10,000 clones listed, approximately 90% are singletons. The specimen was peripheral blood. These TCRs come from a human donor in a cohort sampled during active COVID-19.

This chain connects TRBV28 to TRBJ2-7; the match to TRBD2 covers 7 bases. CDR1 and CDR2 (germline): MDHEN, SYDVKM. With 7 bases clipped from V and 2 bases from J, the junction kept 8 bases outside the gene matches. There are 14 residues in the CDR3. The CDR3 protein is CASTPWGGTYEQYF. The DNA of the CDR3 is TGTGCCAGCACTCCCTGGGGGGGAACCTACGAGCAGTACTTC.

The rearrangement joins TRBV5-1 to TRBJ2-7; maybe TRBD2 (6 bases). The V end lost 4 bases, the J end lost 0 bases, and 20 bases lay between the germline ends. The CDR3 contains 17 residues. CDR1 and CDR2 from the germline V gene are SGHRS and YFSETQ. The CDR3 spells CASSLNPPGVSSYEQYF. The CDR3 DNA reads TGCGCCAGCAGCCTAAATCCCCCGGGGGTAAGCTCCTACGAGCAGTACTTC.

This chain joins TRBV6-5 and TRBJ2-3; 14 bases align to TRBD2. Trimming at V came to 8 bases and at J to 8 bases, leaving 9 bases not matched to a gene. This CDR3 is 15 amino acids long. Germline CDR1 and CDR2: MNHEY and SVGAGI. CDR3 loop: CASASKGLAGVTQYF. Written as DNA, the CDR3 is TGTGCCAGCGCGAGCAAGGGACTAGCGGGAGTTACGCAGTATTTT.

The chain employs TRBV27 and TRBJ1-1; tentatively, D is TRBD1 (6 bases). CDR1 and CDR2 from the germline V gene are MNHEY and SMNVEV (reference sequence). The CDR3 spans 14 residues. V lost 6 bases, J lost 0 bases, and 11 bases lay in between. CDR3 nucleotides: TGTGCCAGCAGCTATGACAGGATGAACACTGAAGCTTTCTTT. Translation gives CASSYDRMNTEAFF.

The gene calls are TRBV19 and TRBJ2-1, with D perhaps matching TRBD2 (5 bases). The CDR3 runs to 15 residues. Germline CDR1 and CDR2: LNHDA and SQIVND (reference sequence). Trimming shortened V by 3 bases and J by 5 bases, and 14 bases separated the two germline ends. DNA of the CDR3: TGTGCCAGTAGTATTTCAGGCGGGCCGAACAATGAGCAGTTCTTC. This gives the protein CASSISGGPNNEQFF.

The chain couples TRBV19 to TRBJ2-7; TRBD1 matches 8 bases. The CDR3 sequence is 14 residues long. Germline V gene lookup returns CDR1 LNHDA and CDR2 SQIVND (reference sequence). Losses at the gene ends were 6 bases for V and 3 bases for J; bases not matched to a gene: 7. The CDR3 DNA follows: TGTGCCAGTAGCTGGAACAGGGGGTACTACGAGCAGTACTTC. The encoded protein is CASSWNRGYYEQYF.